This T cell receptor (beta chain) was retrieved from a study of blood T cell repertoires in COVID-19. Background on the study: COVID-19 samples collected from the United States, Italy and Spain covered acute and convalescent phases.

The CDR3 consists of 16 residues. The V end lost 0 bases, the J end lost 1 base, and 13 bases lay between the germline ends. Germline V gene sequence: CDR1 SGHRS, CDR2 YFSETQ. Assay used: immunoSEQ multiplex PCR; TCRdb lists only in-frame clones, some missing. The data show some 120,000 clones, less than 90% seen once. This chain connects TRBV5-1 to TRBJ2-5, with D possibly matching TRBD2 (7 bases). Sequencing was carried out using peripheral blood. The receptor comes from a man between 65 and 79 years old with acute or convalescent COVID-19. CDR3 coding DNA: TGCGCCAGCAGCTTGGAAGGCGCGGGGGCCCAAGAGACCCAGTACTTC. Its translation: CASSLEGAGAQETQYF.